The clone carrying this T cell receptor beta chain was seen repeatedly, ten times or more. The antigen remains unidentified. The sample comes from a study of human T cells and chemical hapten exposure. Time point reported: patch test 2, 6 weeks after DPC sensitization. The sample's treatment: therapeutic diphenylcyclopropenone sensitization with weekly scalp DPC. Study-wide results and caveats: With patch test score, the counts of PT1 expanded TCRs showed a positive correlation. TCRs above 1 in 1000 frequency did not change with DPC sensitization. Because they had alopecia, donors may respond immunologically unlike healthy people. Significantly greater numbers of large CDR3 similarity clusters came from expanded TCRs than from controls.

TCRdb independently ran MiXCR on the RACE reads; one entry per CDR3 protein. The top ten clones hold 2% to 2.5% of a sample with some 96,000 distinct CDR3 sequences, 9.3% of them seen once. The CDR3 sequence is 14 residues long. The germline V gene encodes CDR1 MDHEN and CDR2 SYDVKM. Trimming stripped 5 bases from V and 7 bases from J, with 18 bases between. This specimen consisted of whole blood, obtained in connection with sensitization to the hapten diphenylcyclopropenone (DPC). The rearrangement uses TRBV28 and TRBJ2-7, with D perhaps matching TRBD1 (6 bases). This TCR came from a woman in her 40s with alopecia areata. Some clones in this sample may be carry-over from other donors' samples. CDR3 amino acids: CASSGRGRKIEQYF. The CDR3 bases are TGTGCCAGCAGTGGCAGGGGCCGGAAGATAGAGCAGTACTTC. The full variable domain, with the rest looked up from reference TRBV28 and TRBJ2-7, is DVKVTQSSRYLVKRTGEKVFLECVQDMDHENMFWYRQDPGLGLRLIYFSYDVKMKEKGDIPEGYSVSREKKERFSLILESASTNQTSMYLCASSGRGRKIEQYFGPGTRLTVT.